This T cell receptor (beta chain) was sequenced in a study of cytomegalovirus exposure and HLA in healthy donors. Study-wide results and caveats: Later analysis associated a missense DCLRE1C variant with TCR beta V- and J-gene trimming. Most subjects' HLA-A and HLA-B alleles were reportedly predicted from TCR beta sequences.

V was clipped by 6 bases and J by 2 bases; unmatched bases: 12. Germline lookup yields CDR1 MNHEY and CDR2 SMNVEV (reference sequence). The CDR3 loop spans 17 amino acids. Details on this clone: Its target is not known.

PCR employed 60 Vbeta and 13 Jbeta primers. Using immunoSEQ multiplex PCR, the repertoire was profiled, and TCRdb retains in-frame clones only, with some absent. The sample lists about 160,000 clones; around 80% were seen once. Source material: PBMCs. This sequence was found in a young man in good health and CMV-seropositive. The chain uses TRBV27 and TRBJ2-3, with TRBD1 matching over 9 bases. CDR3 in DNA: TGTGCCAGCAGACTAACACCGGGACAGGGAGCCACAGATACGCAGTATTTT. This sequence encodes CASRLTPGQGATDTQYF.